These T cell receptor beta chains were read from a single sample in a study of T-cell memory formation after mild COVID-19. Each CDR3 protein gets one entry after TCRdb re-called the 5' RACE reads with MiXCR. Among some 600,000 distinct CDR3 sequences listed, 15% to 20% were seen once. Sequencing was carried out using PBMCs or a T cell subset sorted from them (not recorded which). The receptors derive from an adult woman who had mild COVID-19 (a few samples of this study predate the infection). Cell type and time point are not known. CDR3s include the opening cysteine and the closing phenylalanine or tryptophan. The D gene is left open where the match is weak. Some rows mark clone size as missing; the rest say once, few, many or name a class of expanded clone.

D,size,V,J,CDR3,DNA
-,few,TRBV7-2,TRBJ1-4,CASSLNGLEKLFF,TGTGCCAGCAGCTTAAATGGCCTTGAAAAACTGTTTTTT
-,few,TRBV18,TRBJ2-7,CASSPPGLARSTEQYF,TGTGCCAGCTCACCTCCTGGACTTGCTCGCTCTACGGAGCAGTACTTC
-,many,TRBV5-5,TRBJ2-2,CASSLRGPNTGELFF,TGTGCCAGCAGCTTGAGAGGGCCGAACACCGGGGAGCTGTTTTTT
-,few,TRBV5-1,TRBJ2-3,CASSSPRQAPDTQYF,TGCGCCAGCAGCTCACCGAGACAGGCCCCAGATACGCAGTATTTT
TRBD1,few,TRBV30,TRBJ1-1,CAWRTGGWRNTEAFF,TGTGCCTGGAGGACAGGGGGCTGGCGAAACACTGAAGCTTTCTTT
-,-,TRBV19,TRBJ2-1,CASSMTTSNEQFF,TGTGCCAGTAGTATGACCACTAGCAATGAGCAGTTCTTC
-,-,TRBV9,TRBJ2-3,CASSGLTAGTADTQYF,TGTGCCAGCAGCGGACTCACCGCGGGGACGGCAGATACGCAGTATTTT
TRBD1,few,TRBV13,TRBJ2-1,CASSISGTGANEQFF,TGTGCCAGCAGTATTTCAGGGACAGGGGCAAATGAGCAGTTCTTC
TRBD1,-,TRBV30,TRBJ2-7,CAGGQYEQYF,TGTGCCGGGGGACAGTACGAGCAGTACTTC
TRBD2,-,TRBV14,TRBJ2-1,CASSQALGSGRLRNEQFF,TGTGCCAGCAGCCAGGCCCTAGGGAGCGGGAGGTTAAGGAATGAGCAGTTCTTC
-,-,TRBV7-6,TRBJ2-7,CASSAGTNYEQYF,TGTGCCAGCAGCGCCGGGACCAACTACGAGCAGTACTTC
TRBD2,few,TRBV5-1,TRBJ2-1,CASSRKTSGSYNEQFF,TGCGCCAGCAGCCGGAAAACTAGCGGTAGTTACAATGAGCAGTTCTTC
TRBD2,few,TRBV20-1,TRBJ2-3,CSAPETSGGADADTQYF,TGCAGTGCCCCAGAGACTAGCGGGGGGGCCGACGCAGATACGCAGTATTTT
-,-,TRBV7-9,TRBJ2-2,CASSYPLGELFF,TGTGCCAGCAGCTATCCGCTCGGGGAGCTGTTTTTT
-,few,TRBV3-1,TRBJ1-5,CASSQGLGQPQHF,TGTGCCAGCAGCCAAGGTCTGGGTCAGCCCCAGCATTTT
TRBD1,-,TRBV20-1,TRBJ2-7,CSTKTGGFYYEQYF,TGCAGTACTAAGACAGGGGGTTTTTACTACGAGCAGTACTTC
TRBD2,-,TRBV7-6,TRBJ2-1,CASSPRTSGVSYNEQFF,TGTGCCAGCAGCCCGCGGACTAGCGGGGTGTCCTACAATGAGCAGTTCTTC
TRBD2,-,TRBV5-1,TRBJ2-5,CASQGAAGVAGQETQYF,TGCGCCAGCCAAGGGGCAGCCGGGGTAGCGGGCCAAGAGACCCAGTACTTC
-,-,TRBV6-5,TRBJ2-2,CASNSGPVGELFF,TGTGCCAGCAACTCAGGACCGGTCGGGGAGCTGTTTTTT
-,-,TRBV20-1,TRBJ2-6,CSAAVRAGANVLTF,TGCAGTGCTGCCGTCAGGGCTGGGGCCAACGTCCTGACTTTC
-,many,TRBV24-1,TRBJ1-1,CATSDHTGEAFF,TGTGCCACCAGTGACCACACCGGGGAAGCTTTCTTT
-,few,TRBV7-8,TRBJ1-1,CASSLNPVFTEAFF,TGTGCCAGCAGCTTAAACCCGGTTTTCACTGAAGCTTTCTTT
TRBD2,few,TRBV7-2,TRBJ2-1,CASSLEWGGRASGSYNEQFF,TGTGCCAGCAGCTTAGAATGGGGCGGGAGGGCCTCTGGCTCCTACAATGAGCAGTTCTTC
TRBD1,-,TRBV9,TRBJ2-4,CASSVEGTVNIQYF,TGTGCCAGCAGCGTTGAGGGGACAGTAAACATTCAGTACTTC
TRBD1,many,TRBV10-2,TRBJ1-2,CASRESGTAYGYTF,TGCGCCAGCAGAGAGTCCGGGACAGCCTATGGCTACACCTTC
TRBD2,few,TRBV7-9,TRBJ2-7,CASQRKRRGLAWDDEQYF,TGTGCCAGCCAGAGAAAGCGTCGGGGACTAGCGTGGGATGACGAGCAGTACTTC
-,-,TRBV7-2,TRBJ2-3,CASSQGASGHARDTQYF,TGTGCCAGCAGTCAGGGGGCTAGCGGCCATGCACGGGATACGCAGTATTTT
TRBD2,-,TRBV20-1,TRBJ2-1,CSASPGTSSYDEQFF,TGCAGTGCTAGTCCCGGGACTAGCAGTTACGATGAGCAGTTCTTC
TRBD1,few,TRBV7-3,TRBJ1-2,CASSPQGQRYGYTF,TGTGCCAGCAGCCCGCAGGGACAGCGCTATGGCTACACCTTC
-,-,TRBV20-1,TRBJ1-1,CSASDLGLDTEAFF,TGCAGTGCTAGCGACCTGGGATTGGACACTGAAGCTTTCTTT